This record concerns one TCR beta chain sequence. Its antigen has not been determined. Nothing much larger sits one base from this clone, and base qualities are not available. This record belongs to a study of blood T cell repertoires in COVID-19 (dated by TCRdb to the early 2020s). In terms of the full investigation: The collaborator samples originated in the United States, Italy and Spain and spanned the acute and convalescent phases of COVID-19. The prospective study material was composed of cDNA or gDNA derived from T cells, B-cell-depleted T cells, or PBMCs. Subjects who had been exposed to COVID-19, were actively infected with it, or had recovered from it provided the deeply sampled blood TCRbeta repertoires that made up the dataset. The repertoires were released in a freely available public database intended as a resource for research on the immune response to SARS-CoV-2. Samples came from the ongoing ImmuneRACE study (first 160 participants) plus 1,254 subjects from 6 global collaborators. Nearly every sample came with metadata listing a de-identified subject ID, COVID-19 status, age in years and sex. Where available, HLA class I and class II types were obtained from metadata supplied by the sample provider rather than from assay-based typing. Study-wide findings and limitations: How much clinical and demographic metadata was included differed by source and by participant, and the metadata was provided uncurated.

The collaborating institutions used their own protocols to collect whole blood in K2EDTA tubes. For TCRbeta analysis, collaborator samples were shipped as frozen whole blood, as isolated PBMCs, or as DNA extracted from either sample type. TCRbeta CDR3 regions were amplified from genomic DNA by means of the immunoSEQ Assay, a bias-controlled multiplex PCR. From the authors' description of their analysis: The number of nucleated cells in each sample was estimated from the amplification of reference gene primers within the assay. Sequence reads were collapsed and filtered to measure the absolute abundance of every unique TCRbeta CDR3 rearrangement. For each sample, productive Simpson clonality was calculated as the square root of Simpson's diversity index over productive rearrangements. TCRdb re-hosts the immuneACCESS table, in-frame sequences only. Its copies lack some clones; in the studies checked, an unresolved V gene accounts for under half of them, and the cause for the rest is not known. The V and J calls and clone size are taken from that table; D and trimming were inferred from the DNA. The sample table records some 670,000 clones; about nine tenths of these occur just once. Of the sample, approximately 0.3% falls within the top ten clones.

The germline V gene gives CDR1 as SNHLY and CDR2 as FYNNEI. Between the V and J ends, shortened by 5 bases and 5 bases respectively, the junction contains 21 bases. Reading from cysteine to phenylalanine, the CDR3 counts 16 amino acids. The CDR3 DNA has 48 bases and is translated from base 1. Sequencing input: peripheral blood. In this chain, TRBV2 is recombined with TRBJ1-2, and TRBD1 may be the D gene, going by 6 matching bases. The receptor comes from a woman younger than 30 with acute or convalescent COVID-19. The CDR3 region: CASSYKDRPRLYGYTF. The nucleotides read TGTGCCAGCAGTTACAAAGACAGGCCCAGATTATATGGCTACACCTTC.